The TCR beta chain described here comes from a study of T-cell memory formation after mild COVID-19. CDR1 is SEHNR, CDR2 FQNEAQ, per germline (reference sequence). The CDR3 runs 13 residues. Trimming took off 5 bases at V and 2 bases at J, with 9 bases between the two ends. The 5'RACE method, run with constant-segment primers, produced TCR alpha and TCR beta cDNA libraries (carrying sample barcodes and UMIs). TCRdb ran MiXCR on the 5' RACE reads and lists one entry per CDR3 protein. The sample consists of 250,000 to 350,000 distinct CDR3 sequences, roughly 21% of them appearing once. As to this clonotype: Its antigen is unidentified.

Points from the study as a whole: Of the contracting clones, CD4+ ones lay mainly in CM and EM, and CD8+ ones in EMRA.

J is TRBJ2-5 and V is TRBV7-9; a weak D match, TRBD1 (5 bases). The receptor was isolated from a man younger than 30 who had mild COVID-19 (a few samples of this study predate the infection). Cell type and time point are not known. Sequenced: PBMCs or a T cell subset sorted from them (not recorded which). CDR3: CASSRQPQETQYF. The CDR3 nucleotides read TGTGCCAGCAGCCGACAGCCTCAAGAGACCCAGTACTTC.